This passage covers 21 T cell receptor beta chains from one sample sequenced in a study of regulatory T cells in long-lasting Graves disease. Documented time point: persistent/refractory GD, antithyroid drugs over 5 years with positive TRAb. PBMCs provided the RNA from which the TCR library was made. Arm-PCR of CDR3 regions and iRepertoire HTBI primers were used to build TCR beta libraries. One entry per CDR3 protein, called by TCRdb with MiXCR from the multiplex PCR reads. The sample contains about 470,000 distinct CDR3 sequences, less than 25% of which appear only once. The starting material was peripheral blood mononuclear cells (PBMCs), obtained when the disease was refractory, from a patient treated with antithyroid drugs. Receptors were obtained from a female donor with Graves disease.

This clonotype has a handful of counts. The chain couples TRBV28 to TRBJ2-2; weak D call: TRBD1 (6 bases). Trimming took off 1 base at V and 0 bases at J, with 18 bases between the two ends. The CDR3 totals 19 residues. From germline, CDR1 is MDHEN and CDR2 SYDVKM. This chain's CDR3 is CASSLLGQTYSANTGELFF. The CDR3 region has the DNA TGTGCCAGCAGTTTATTAGGACAGACCTACAGCGCGAACACCGGGGAGCTGTTTTTT.

This clonotype was detected a few times. CDR3 nucleotides: TGTGCCAGCGGTAGGATGAACGAGCAGTACTTC. It translates to CASGRMNEQYF. V is TRBV5-4 and J is TRBJ2-7; D is undetermined. Looked up from germline, CDR1 is SGHNT and CDR2 is YYREEE (reference sequence). CDR3 length equals 11 residues. V was cut by 7 bases and J by 5 bases, with 10 bases left in between. The whole variable domain, filled in from reference TRBV5-4 and TRBJ2-7, reads ETGVTQSPTHLIKTRGQQVTLRCSSQSGHNTVSWYQQALGQGPQFIFQYYREEENGRGNFPPRFSGLQFPNYSSELNVNALELDDSALYLCASGRMNEQYFGPGTRLTVT.

This clonotype came up many times. V gene TRBV6-1 combines with J gene TRBJ2-5; a weak D match, TRBD2 (6 bases). CDR3 length equals 16 residues. Deletions cut 7 bases from V and 2 bases from J, with 20 bases between. CDR1 is MNHNS, CDR2 SASEGT, per germline. Here the CDR3 reads CASNPPGGSKQETQYF. The CDR3 DNA sequence: TGTGCCAGCAATCCCCCTGGGGGGAGCAAGCAAGAGACCCAGTACTTC.

The chain joins TRBV4-3 to TRBJ2-7; D unresolved. V lost 0 bases to trimming and J lost 2 bases, with 14 bases between them. The CDR3 contains 16 residues. Germline CDR1 LGHNA, CDR2 YSLEER. CDR3 sequence reads: CASSQDWGMSPYEQYF. CDR3 in DNA: TGCGCCAGCAGCCAAGATTGGGGTATGAGCCCCTACGAGCAGTACTTC.

This clonotype was observed a handful of times. J is TRBJ1-1 and V is TRBV12-3 or TRBV12-4; D gene uncertain. V was shortened by 1 base and J by 4 bases, with 10 bases between the two germline ends. The CDR3 sequence is 14 residues long. CDR3 region: CASSLEFGSTEAFF. The CDR3 nucleotides are TGTGCCAGCAGTTTAGAATTTGGGTCCACTGAAGCTTTCTTT.

This clonotype was counted at least ten times. The chain links TRBV5-1 to TRBJ2-2; D remains ambiguous. Between the trimmed V and J ends, which lost 0 bases and 3 bases, there was a span of 6 bases. Germline V CDR1 and CDR2: SGHRS, YFSETQ. There are 14 residues in the CDR3. CDR3 DNA sequence: TGCGCCAGCAGCTTGGCGGCGGACACCGGGGAGCTGTTTTTT. Its protein product is CASSLAADTGELFF.

The rearrangement uses TRBV5-4 and TRBJ2-7; 8 bases are shared with TRBD1. Germline trimming cut 4 bases from V and 3 bases from J; bases unmatched to any gene: 6. This CDR3 region has 14 residues. From germline, CDR1 is SGHNT and CDR2 YYREEE (reference sequence). The CDR3: CASSTTGTGYEQYF. CDR3 bases: TGTGCCAGCAGCACGACCGGGACAGGCTACGAGCAGTACTTC.

The sample holds many counts of this clonotype. V gene TRBV6-1 combines with J gene TRBJ2-5; 7 bases fit TRBD1. CDR1 is MNHNS, CDR2 SASEGT, per germline. V shed 5 bases and J 5 bases; nucleotides not matched to a gene: 11. The CDR3 length is 15 residues. The CDR3 here is CASSPGTARWETQYF. CDR3 in DNA: TGTGCCAGCAGTCCGGGGACAGCAAGGTGGGAGACCCAGTACTTC.

This clonotype came up a few times. A much larger clone lies one base from this, so it may be a read error. This chain connects TRBV11-2 to TRBJ2-4, with 7 nucleotides matching TRBD1. Germline loops: CDR1 SGHAT, CDR2 FQNNGV. The CDR3 extends over 16 amino acids. The DNA of the CDR3 is TGTGTCAGCAGCGGACCGGGACAGTTTTCCAAAAACATTCAGTACTTC. This gives the protein CVSSGPGQFSKNIQYF. Drawing the rest from reference TRBV11-2 and TRBJ2-4, the complete variable domain is EAGVAQSPRYKIIEKRQSVAFWCNPISGHATLYWYQQILGQGPKLLIQFQNNGVVDDSQLPKDRFSAERLKGVDSTLKIQPAKLEDSAVYLCVSSGPGQFSKNIQYFGAGTRLSVL.

This clonotype was observed a few times. The chain joins TRBV12-3 or TRBV12-4 to TRBJ1-3; D is unresolved. The CDR3 consists of 13 residues. Trimming pared 3 bases from V and 4 bases from J, leaving 7 bases between. CDR3 nucleotides: TGTGCCAGCAGTTTGGTACAGGGAAACACCATATATTTT. Protein sequence: CASSLVQGNTIYF.

This clonotype was observed at least ten times. The chain combines TRBV28 with TRBJ2-7, with TRBD2 matching over 13 bases. CDR1 is MDHEN and CDR2 is SYDVKM in the germline V gene. The CDR3 extends over 16 amino acids. The junction had 9 bases not matched to a gene; V was cut back by 7 bases and J by 3 bases. In nucleotides, the CDR3 is TGTGCCAGCAACGGAGGACTAGCGGGAGCATACTACGAGCAGTACTTC. Protein: CASNGGLAGAYYEQYF. The whole variable domain, filled in from reference TRBV28 and TRBJ2-7, reads DVKVTQSSRYLVKRTGEKVFLECVQDMDHENMFWYRQDPGLGLRLIYFSYDVKMKEKGDIPEGYSVSREKKERFSLILESASTNQTSMYLCASNGGLAGAYYEQYFGPGTRLTVT.

V usage is TRBV15 and J usage is TRBJ1-5; D is ambiguous. The CDR3 totals 14 residues. CDR1 LNHNV and CDR2 YYDKDF come from the germline V gene (reference sequence). Trimming stripped 4 bases from V and 6 bases from J, with 13 bases between. The CDR3 DNA is TGTGCCACCAGCACTGGACGGGCGGGTCAGCCCCAGCATTTT. It is translated as CATSTGRAGQPQHF.

There are many counts of this clonotype. J is TRBJ2-7 and V is TRBV28; 7 bases are shared with TRBD2. The CDR3 consists of 14 residues. V lost 3 bases to trimming and J lost 5 bases; unmatched junction nucleotides: 7. Looked up from germline, CDR1 is MDHEN and CDR2 is SYDVKM. This CDR3 reads CASSLHSGTDEQYF. CDR3 DNA sequence: TGTGCCAGCAGTTTGCACAGCGGGACGGACGAGCAGTACTTC.

V is TRBV20-1 and J is TRBJ2-1, with D possibly being TRBD1 or TRBD2 (5 bases each). Per germline, CDR1 DFQATT and CDR2 SNEGSKA (reference sequence). The CDR3 is 12 residues long. Trimming removed 1 base from V and 9 bases from J, with 10 bases in between. In nucleotides, the CDR3 is TGCAGTGCTAGAGGGGAGAGGGGTGAGCAGTTCTTC. Its translation: CSARGERGEQFF.

This clonotype is a singleton in its sample. A read error may account for a junction end that differs from germline. The chain links TRBV6-9 to TRBJ2-2; possibly TRBD2 for D (5 bases). The length of the CDR3 is 13 residues. CDR1 MNHGY and CDR2 SVAAGI come from the germline V gene. The CDR3 spells CASSCQDTGELFF. The CDR3 DNA is TGTGCCAGCAGTTGCCAAGACACCGGGGAACTGTTTTTT.

The chain links TRBV9 to TRBJ1-2, with TRBD1 matching 10 bases. Germline-derived CDR1 and CDR2 are SGDLS and YYNGEE. The V segment lost 3 bases and the J segment 5 bases; nucleotides outside the gene matches: 7. The CDR3 has 15 residues. CDR3 in amino acids: CASSADRGLRYGYTF. CDR3 sequence (DNA): TGTGCCAGCAGCGCCGACAGGGGGCTACGGTATGGCTACACCTTC.

This clonotype showed up just a few times. The chain carries TRBV6-2 or TRBV6-3 and TRBJ2-1; no clear D gene. CDR3 size: 14 residues. With 5 bases removed from V and 4 bases from J, the gap between germline ends came to 12 bases. In germline, CDR1 is MNHEY, CDR2 SVGEGT. CDR3 in DNA: TGTGCCAGCAGTGCCCCCATGGGGTACAATGAGCAGTTCTTC. The encoded protein is CASSAPMGYNEQFF.

Ten or more counts support this clonotype. The V call is TRBV30, the J call TRBJ2-5, with D possibly being TRBD2 (6 bases). The CDR3 consists of 14 residues. V dropped 1 base and J dropped 4 bases, with 13 bases sitting between them. The germline V gene encodes CDR1 GTSNPN and CDR2 SVGIG (reference sequence). CDR3 DNA sequence: TGTGCCTGGAGTGCCCCCGGGACTCGAGAGACCCAGTACTTC. Its protein is CAWSAPGTRETQYF.

This clonotype was found many times. CDR3 protein: CSVVSRHSNTEAFF. The CDR3 DNA reads TGCAGCGTCGTCTCTCGGCACAGCAACACTGAAGCTTTCTTT. The V gene is TRBV29-1, the J gene TRBJ1-1; no clear D. CDR3 size: 14 residues. The V gene's germline CDR1 is SQVTM and CDR2 ANQGSEA. V lost 6 bases, J lost 2 bases, and 16 bases lay in between.

This clonotype has only a few counts. The chain links TRBV7-2 to TRBJ1-1; no firm D call. This CDR3 is built from 13 residues. Trimming pared 1 base from V and 7 bases from J, leaving 10 bases between. CDR1 and CDR2 from the germline V gene are SGHTA and FQGNSA. The CDR3 DNA is TGTGCCAGCAGCTTAGTGCTTGCGGGTGAAGCTTTCTTT. Translation: CASSLVLAGEAFF. Full variable domain (remainder filled in from reference TRBV7-2 and TRBJ1-1): GAGVSQSPSNKVTEKGKDVELRCDPISGHTALYWYRQSLGQGLEFLIYFQGNSAPDKSGLPSDRFSAERTGGSVSTLTIQRTQQEDSAVYLCASSLVLAGEAFFGQGTRLTVV.

The chain couples TRBV6-5 to TRBJ2-7; D perhaps matches TRBD2 (6 bases). Trimming shortened V by 2 bases and J by 5 bases, and 22 bases separated the two germline ends. The germline V gene encodes CDR1 MNHEY and CDR2 SVGAGI. This CDR3 comprises 17 residues. The CDR3 nucleotides are TGTGCCAGCAGTTACCCCTCCGCGGGGTTGTCCCCGAACGAGCAGTACTTC. Encoded protein: CASSYPSAGLSPNEQYF.